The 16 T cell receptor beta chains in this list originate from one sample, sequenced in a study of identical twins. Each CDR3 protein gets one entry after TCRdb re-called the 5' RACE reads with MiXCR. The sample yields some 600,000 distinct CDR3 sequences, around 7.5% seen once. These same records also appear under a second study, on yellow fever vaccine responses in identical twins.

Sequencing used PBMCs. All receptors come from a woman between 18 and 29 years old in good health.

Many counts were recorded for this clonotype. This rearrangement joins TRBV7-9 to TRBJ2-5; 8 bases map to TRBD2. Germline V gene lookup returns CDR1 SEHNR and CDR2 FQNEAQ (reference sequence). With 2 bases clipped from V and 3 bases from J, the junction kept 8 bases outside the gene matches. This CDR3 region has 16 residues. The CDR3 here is CASSLLPGGSEETQYF. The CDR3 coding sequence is TGTGCCAGCAGCTTATTACCGGGGGGGAGCGAAGAGACCCAGTACTTC. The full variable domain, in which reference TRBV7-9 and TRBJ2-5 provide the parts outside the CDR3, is DTGVSQNPRHKITKRGQNVTFRCDPISEHNRLYWYRQTLGQGPEFLTYFQNEAQLEKSRLLSDRFSAERPKGSFSTLEIQRTEQGDSAMYLCASSLLPGGSEETQYFGPGTRLLVL.

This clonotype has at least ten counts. This CDR3 reads CASILGGRGPTDEQYF. As DNA, the CDR3 is TGTGCCAGCATACTGGGGGGACGGGGTCCTACCGACGAGCAGTACTTC. The genes are TRBV12-3 or TRBV12-4 and TRBJ2-7; a possible D gene is TRBD2 (6 bases). This CDR3 spans 16 amino acids. V was pared by 7 bases and J by 5 bases, with 24 bases between.

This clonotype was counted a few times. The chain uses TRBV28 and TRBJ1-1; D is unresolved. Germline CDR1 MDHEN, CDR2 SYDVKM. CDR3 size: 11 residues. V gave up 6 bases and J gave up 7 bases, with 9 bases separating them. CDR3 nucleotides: TGTGCCAGCAGGCGCCCTCGTGAAGCTTTCTTT. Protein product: CASRRPREAFF.

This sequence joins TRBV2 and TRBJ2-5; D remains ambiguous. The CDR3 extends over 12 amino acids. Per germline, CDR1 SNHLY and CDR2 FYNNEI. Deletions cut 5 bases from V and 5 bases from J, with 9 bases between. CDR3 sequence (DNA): TGTGCCAGCAGTCATCAACCGGAGACCCAGTACTTC. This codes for CASSHQPETQYF.

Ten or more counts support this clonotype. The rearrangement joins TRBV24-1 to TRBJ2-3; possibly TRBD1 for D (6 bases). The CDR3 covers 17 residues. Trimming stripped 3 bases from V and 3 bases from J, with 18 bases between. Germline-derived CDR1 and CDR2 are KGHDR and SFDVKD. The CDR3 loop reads CATSDQGLSRGTDTQYF. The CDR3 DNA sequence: TGTGCCACCAGTGATCAAGGACTCTCCAGGGGAACAGATACGCAGTATTTT.

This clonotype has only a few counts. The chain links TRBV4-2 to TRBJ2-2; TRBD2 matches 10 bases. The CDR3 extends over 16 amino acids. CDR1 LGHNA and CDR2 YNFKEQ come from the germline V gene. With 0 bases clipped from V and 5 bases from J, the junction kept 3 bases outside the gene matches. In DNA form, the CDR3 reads TGTGCCAGCAGCCAAGATCTAGCGGGAGAGACCGGGGAGCTGTTTTTT. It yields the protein CASSQDLAGETGELFF.

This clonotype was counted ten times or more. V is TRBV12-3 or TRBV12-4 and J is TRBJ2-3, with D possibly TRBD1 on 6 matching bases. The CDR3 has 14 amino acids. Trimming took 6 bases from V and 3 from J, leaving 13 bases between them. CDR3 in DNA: TGTGCCAGCAGACAGGACAGACAAACAGATACGCAGTATTTT. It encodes CASRQDRQTDTQYF.

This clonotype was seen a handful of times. CDR3: CASSQPTSRGGNEQFF. Here the CDR3 DNA reads TGCGCCAGCAGCCAACCAACTAGCCGCGGGGGCAATGAGCAGTTCTTC. The genes are TRBV4-1 and TRBJ2-1; TRBD2 matches 7 bases. CDR3 length equals 16 residues. CDR1 is MGHRA and CDR2 is YSYEKL in the germline V gene. Trimming cost V 2 bases and J 6 bases; bases outside gene matches: 10.

CDR3 in DNA: TGTGCCAGCAGCCAAGCCCCCTGGACTAGCGGGAGCCATAGCACAGATACGCAGTATTTT. Translation gives CASSQAPWTSGSHSTDTQYF. The V and J genes are TRBV14 and TRBJ2-3; 13 bases align to TRBD2. Per germline, CDR1 SGHDN and CDR2 FVKESK. CDR3 length: 20 amino acids. J gave up 0 bases and V 1 base, and 10 bases lay outside the gene matches. The full variable domain, with the rest looked up from reference TRBV14 and TRBJ2-3, is EAGVTQFPSHSVIEKGQTVTLRCDPISGHDNLYWYRRVMGKEIKFLLHFVKESKQDESGMPNNRFLAERTGGTYSTLKVQPAELEDSGVYFCASSQAPWTSGSHSTDTQYFGPGTRLTVL.

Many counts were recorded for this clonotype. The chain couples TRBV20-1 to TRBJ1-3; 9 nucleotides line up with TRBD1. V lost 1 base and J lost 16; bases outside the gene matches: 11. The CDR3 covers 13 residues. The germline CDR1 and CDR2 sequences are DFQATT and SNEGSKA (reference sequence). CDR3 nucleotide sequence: TGCAGTGCTAGAGCGGGACAGGGTCTCTTGGGGTATTTT. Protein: CSARAGQGLLGYF.

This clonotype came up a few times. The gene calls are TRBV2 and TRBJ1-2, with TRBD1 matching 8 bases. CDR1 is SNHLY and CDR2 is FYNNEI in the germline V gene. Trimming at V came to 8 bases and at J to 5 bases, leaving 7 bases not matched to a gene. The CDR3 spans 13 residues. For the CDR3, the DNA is TGTGCCAGCGGGCCGGGACAGGATTATGGCTACACCTTC. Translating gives CASGPGQDYGYTF.

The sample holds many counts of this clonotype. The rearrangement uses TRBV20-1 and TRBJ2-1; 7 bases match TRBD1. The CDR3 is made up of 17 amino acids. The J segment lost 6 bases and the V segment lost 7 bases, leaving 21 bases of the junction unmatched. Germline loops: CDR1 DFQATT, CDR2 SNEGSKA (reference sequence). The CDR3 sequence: CSVTLTGELGKGNEQFF. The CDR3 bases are TGCAGTGTCACCCTCACAGGGGAATTGGGAAAGGGCAATGAGCAGTTCTTC.

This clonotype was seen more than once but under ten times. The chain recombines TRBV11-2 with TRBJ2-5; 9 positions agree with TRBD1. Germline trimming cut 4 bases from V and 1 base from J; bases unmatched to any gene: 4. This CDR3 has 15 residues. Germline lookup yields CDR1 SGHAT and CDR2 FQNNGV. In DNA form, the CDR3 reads TGTGCCAGCAGCTGGTACAGGGGGCTCCAAGAGACCCAGTACTTC. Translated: CASSWYRGLQETQYF.

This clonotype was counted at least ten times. The CDR3 protein is CSVEEDRYQPQHF. In nucleotides, the CDR3 is TGCAGCGTTGAAGAAGACAGATATCAGCCCCAGCATTTT. The rearrangement uses TRBV29-1 and TRBJ1-5; weak D call: TRBD1 (5 bases). This CDR3 spans 13 amino acids. The ends were cut back, 0 bases at V and 5 bases at J, with 8 bases in the middle. The germline V gene has CDR1 SQVTM and CDR2 ANQGSEA.

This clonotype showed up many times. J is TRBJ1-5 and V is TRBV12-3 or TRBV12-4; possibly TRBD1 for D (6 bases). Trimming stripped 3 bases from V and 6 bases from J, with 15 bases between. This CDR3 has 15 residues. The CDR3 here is CASSFSGAVSQPQHF. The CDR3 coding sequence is TGTGCCAGCAGTTTTTCGGGGGCAGTGAGTCAGCCCCAGCATTTT.

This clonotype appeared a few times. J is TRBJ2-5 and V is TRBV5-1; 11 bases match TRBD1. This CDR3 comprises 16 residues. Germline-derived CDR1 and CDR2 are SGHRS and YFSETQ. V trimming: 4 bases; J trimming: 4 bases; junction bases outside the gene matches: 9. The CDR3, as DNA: TGCGCCAGCAGCGCCTCGGACAGGGGGCGTGGAGAGACCCAGTACTTC. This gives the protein CASSASDRGRGETQYF.